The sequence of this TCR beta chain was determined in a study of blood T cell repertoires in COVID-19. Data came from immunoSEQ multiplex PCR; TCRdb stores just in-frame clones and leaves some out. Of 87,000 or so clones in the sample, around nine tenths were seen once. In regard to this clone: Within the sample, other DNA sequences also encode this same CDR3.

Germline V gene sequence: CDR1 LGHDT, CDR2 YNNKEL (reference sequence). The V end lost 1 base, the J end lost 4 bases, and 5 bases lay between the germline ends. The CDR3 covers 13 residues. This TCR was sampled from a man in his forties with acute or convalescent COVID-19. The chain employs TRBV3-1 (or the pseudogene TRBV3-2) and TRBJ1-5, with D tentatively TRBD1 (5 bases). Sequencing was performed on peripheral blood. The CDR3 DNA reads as TGTGCCAGCAGCCAAGCAGGGAATCAGCCCCAGCATTTT. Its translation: CASSQAGNQPQHF.